This T cell receptor (beta chain) originates from a study of PD-L1 blockade in urothelial cancer. Study in general: Male sex and bladder-origin urothelial cancer characterized most of the roughly 29 patients.

Patients were living with locally advanced or metastatic urothelial carcinoma. Libraries were prepared by immunoSEQ multiplex PCR; TCRdb keeps only in-frame clonotypes and omits some of them. The data contain about 100,000 clones, approximately 85% of them seen just once; the ten biggest clones take up 2.4%. This CDR3 is 16 amino acids long. Of note for this clone: Its antigen remains unknown.

Study-level points and caveats: At the 3-week point, tumor-associated blood clones expanded more in durable-benefit patients.

The source material was PBMCs, sampled around atezolizumab (anti-PD-L1) treatment. This TCR was recovered from a man aged 45 to 65 with urothelial cancer. The J gene is TRBJ2-1, the V gene TRBV12-2; the D call in the table, TRBD2, was not verified against the DNA. TRBV12-2 has pseudogene status. As DNA, the CDR3 is TGTGCAAGTCGCTTGACTAGCGGGAGCTCCTACAATGAGCAGTTCTTC. It yields the protein CASRLTSGSSYNEQFF.